This paragraph reports one T cell receptor beta chain. This may be a read error, as it is one base from a much larger clone. This sample was included in a study of T cells in Graves' hyperthyroidism and ophthalmopathy. The V gene's germline CDR1 is SGHAT and CDR2 FQNNGV. The CDR3 is 14 amino acids. RNA transcripts were the template for amplifying TCR beta CDR3 regions. Using the HTBI primer set, a first-round RT-PCR was run on the TCR CDR3. Each CDR3 protein gets one entry after TCRdb re-called the multiplex PCR reads with MiXCR. The table shows over 450,000 distinct CDR3 sequences, with roughly 18% occurring only once.

Sequenced input: blood. The V and J genes are TRBV11-2 and TRBJ1-2; TRBD1 is a possible D gene (6 bases). The origin of this receptor is a woman aged 18 to 35 with Graves' ophthalmopathy. CDR3 DNA sequence: TGTGCCGGCAGCCTAGACGGGGGGCTGGGTGGCTACACCTTC. This translates into CAGSLDGGLGGYTF.